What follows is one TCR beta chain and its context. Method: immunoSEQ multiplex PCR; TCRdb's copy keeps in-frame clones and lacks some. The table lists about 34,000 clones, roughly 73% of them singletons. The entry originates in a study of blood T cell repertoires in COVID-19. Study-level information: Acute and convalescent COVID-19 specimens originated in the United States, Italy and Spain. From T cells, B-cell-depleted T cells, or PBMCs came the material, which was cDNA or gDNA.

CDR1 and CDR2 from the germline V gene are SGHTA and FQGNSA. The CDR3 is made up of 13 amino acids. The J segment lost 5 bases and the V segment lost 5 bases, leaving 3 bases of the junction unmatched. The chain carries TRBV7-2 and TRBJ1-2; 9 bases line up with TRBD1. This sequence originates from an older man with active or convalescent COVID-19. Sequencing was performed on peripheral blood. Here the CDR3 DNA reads TGTGCCAGCAGCGCCGGGACAGGGTATGGCTACACCTTC. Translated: CASSAGTGYGYTF.